A selection of T cell receptor beta chains follows, all from one sample in a study of cytomegalovirus exposure and HLA in healthy donors. The repertoire was sequenced with immunoSEQ multiplex PCR; TCRdb's copy has only in-frame clones and lacks some. This sample has some 110,000 clones, with around 80% found just once. Specimen: PBMCs. These receptors were taken from a man between 25 and 39 years old in good health and CMV-seropositive. The CDR3 runs from the conserved cysteine through the conserved F or W. D genes are given only for firm matches. Clone size, where shown, is once, few, many, or a class for clones that have expanded.

>TRBV28|-|TRBJ2-6|-
CASRGSGANVLTF
TGTGCCAGTAGGGGATCTGGGGCCAACGTCCTGACTTTC
>TRBV2|-|TRBJ2-1|TRBD2
CASTIESGGAYNEQFF
TGTGCCAGCACCATAGAGAGCGGGGGCGCCTACAATGAGCAGTTCTTC
>TRBV6-1|once|TRBJ1-2|-
CASSERSGYGYTF
TGTGCCAGCAGTGAAAGGAGCGGTTATGGCTACACCTTC
>TRBV5-1|-|TRBJ2-5|-
CASSPTLARGVETQYF
TGCGCCAGCAGCCCTACTCTAGCGCGGGGAGTAGAGACCCAGTACTTC
>TRBV7-9|-|TRBJ2-3|-
CASSFQANTDTQYF
TGTGCCAGCAGCTTCCAGGCGAACACAGATACGCAGTATTTT
>TRBV5-6|-|TRBJ1-5|-
CASSFWGRPNQPQHF
TGTGCCAGCAGCTTTTGGGGCAGGCCTAATCAGCCCCAGCATTTT
>TRBV7-8|-|TRBJ1-4|-
CASSFFRGPNEKLFF
TGTGCCAGCAGCTTTTTCAGGGGCCCTAATGAAAAACTGTTTTTT
>TRBV7-8|-|TRBJ1-2|TRBD1
CASSRSRGRNYGYTF
TGTGCCAGCAGCAGAAGCAGGGGGCGCAACTATGGCTACACCTTC
>TRBV6-5|-|TRBJ1-2|TRBD1
CASSPQGAPSGYTF
TGTGCCAGCAGTCCACAGGGGGCCCCTTCCGGCTACACCTTC
>TRBV28|-|TRBJ1-2|TRBD1
CASSLPNPGQTNYGYTF
TGTGCCAGCAGTTTACCAAATCCGGGACAGACTAACTATGGCTACACCTTC
>TRBV28|once|TRBJ2-7|TRBD1
CASSLLRDSVYEQYF
TGTGCCAGCAGTTTATTACGGGACAGCGTATACGAGCAGTACTTC
>TRBV5-5|-|TRBJ1-1|-
CASSFSQGLMNTEAFF
TGTGCCAGCAGCTTTTCTCAGGGATTAATGAACACTGAAGCTTTCTTT
>TRBV6-5|-|TRBJ1-1|-
CASSYSEGRTEAFF
TGTGCCAGCAGTTACTCGGAGGGACGGACTGAAGCTTTCTTT
>TRBV11-2|few|TRBJ1-4|TRBD1
CASSPPPPGQDPNEKLFF
TGTGCCAGCAGCCCTCCCCCCCCGGGACAGGACCCTAATGAAAAACTGTTTTTT
>TRBV7-9|-|TRBJ1-6|-
CASSLGQNSPLHF
TGTGCCAGCAGCTTAGGACAGAATTCACCCCTCCACTTT
>TRBV5-1|-|TRBJ1-2|-
CASSLQGGYYGYTF
TGCGCCAGCAGCTTACAGGGCGGCTACTATGGCTACACCTTC
>TRBV6-1|-|TRBJ2-5|-
CASSDYPLGVTQETQYF
TGTGCCAGCAGTGACTACCCATTGGGAGTAACCCAAGAGACCCAGTACTTC
>TRBV5-1|few|TRBJ2-3|-
CASSLDPGSDTQYF
TGCGCCAGCAGCTTGGATCCGGGGTCGGATACGCAGTATTTT
>TRBV4-2|-|TRBJ2-1|TRBD2
CASSQGAGGPYNEQFF
TGTGCCAGCAGCCAAGGAGCGGGGGGGCCTTACAATGAGCAGTTCTTC
>TRBV4-1|-|TRBJ2-4|TRBD2
CASSQGRAGGPKNIQYF
TGCGCCAGCAGCCAAGGAAGGGCGGGGGGCCCCAAAAACATTCAGTACTTC
>TRBV28|-|TRBJ2-2|TRBD2
CASSLGLADSRPSTGELFF
TGTGCCAGCAGTTTAGGACTAGCGGACTCTCGACCGTCCACCGGGGAGCTGTTTTTT
>TRBV6-1|-|TRBJ2-1|TRBD1
CASWKDRGTNEQFF
TGTGCCAGCTGGAAGGACAGGGGCACGAATGAGCAGTTCTTC
>TRBV6-5|-|TRBJ2-5|-
CASSYGGKETQYF
TGTGCCAGCAGTTACGGAGGGAAGGAGACCCAGTACTTC
>TRBV9|-|TRBJ2-2|-
CASNTRRGTGELFF
TGTGCCAGCAATACCCGGCGGGGCACCGGGGAGCTGTTTTTT
>TRBV5-6|-|TRBJ2-7|-
CASSHRGGTGRYEQYF
TGTGCCAGCAGCCACAGGGGAGGGACAGGACGCTACGAGCAGTACTTC
>TRBV5-6|-|TRBJ2-2|TRBD2
CASSFGLASDTGELFF
TGTGCCAGCAGCTTCGGACTAGCCTCAGACACCGGGGAGCTGTTTTTT
>TRBV19|once|TRBJ2-5|TRBD1
CASSSPRTGTMETQYF
TGTGCCAGTAGCTCCCCTAGGACAGGGACGATGGAGACCCAGTACTTC
>TRBV10-2|-|TRBJ2-7|-
CASSESTYEQYF
TGCGCCAGCAGTGAGTCCACATACGAGCAGTACTTC
>TRBV29-1|-|TRBJ1-1|-
CSVRRTTEAFF
TGCAGCGTTCGGCGCACTACTGAGGCTTTCTTT
>TRBV11-2|-|TRBJ1-3|TRBD1
CASSSGTVGSGNTIYF
TGTGCCAGCAGTTCCGGGACAGTGGGCTCTGGAAACACCATATATTTT
>TRBV9|-|TRBJ2-6|TRBD1
CASSPHRGVANVLTF
TGTGCCAGCAGCCCCCACAGGGGTGTCGCCAACGTCCTGACTTTC
>TRBV11-3|-|TRBJ2-2|TRBD1
CASRTGRTGGNTGELFF
TGTGCCAGCCGCACCGGAAGGACAGGGGGCAACACCGGGGAGCTGTTTTTT
>TRBV19|-|TRBJ2-4|TRBD1
CASTSGQGSNIQYF
TGTGCCAGTACCTCGGGACAGGGGAGCAACATTCAGTACTTC
>TRBV9|-|TRBJ1-2|-
CASSVSGANYGYTF
TGTGCCAGCAGCGTCAGCGGCGCTAACTATGGCTACACCTTC
>TRBV2|once|TRBJ2-5|TRBD1
CASSSPGQGSETQYF
TGTGCCAGCAGTTCTCCGGGACAGGGGTCAGAGACCCAGTACTTC
>TRBV10-2|once|TRBJ2-3|-
CASSDPYTQYF
TGCGCCAGCAGTGACCCGTATACGCAGTATTTT
>TRBV27|-|TRBJ1-2|TRBD1
CASSGKQGRSYGYTF
TGTGCCAGCAGTGGGAAACAGGGGCGTAGCTATGGCTACACCTTC
>TRBV29-1|-|TRBJ1-5|-
CSVIDKDSNQPQHF
TGCAGCGTTATCGACAAAGATAGCAATCAGCCCCAGCATTTT
>TRBV29-1|-|TRBJ1-2|-
CSVLAGYYGYTF
TGCAGCGTTCTGGCCGGGTATTATGGCTACACCTTC
>TRBV18|-|TRBJ2-7|-
CASSPIPGTESQYF
TGTGCCAGCTCACCGATTCCGGGAACAGAATCGCAGTACTTC
>TRBV10-2|-|TRBJ1-5|TRBD1
CASSETGTGGGQPQHF
TGCGCCAGCAGTGAGACCGGGACAGGGGGAGGTCAGCCCCAGCATTTT
>TRBV28|-|TRBJ1-5|-
CASSTIQPQHF
TGTGCCAGCAGTACTATTCAGCCCCAGCATTTT
>TRBV29-1|-|TRBJ1-1|-
CSVVRRTEAFF
TGCAGCGTTGTTCGGCGGACTGAAGCTTTCTTT
>TRBV2|-|TRBJ2-5|TRBD1
CASSGGQQETQYF
TGTGCCAGCAGTGGGGGACAGCAAGAGACCCAGTACTTC
>TRBV11-3|once|TRBJ1-4|-
CASSPGTRKLFF
TGTGCCAGCAGCCCCGGGACTCGGAAACTGTTTTTT
>TRBV2|-|TRBJ1-2|-
CASSEGYNYGYTF
TGTGCCAGCAGCGAGGGATACAACTATGGCTACACCTTC
>TRBV9|-|TRBJ2-7|-
CASSVGSLSSYEQYF
TGTGCCAGCAGCGTAGGAAGTTTGAGCTCCTACGAGCAGTACTTC
>TRBV19|-|TRBJ1-5|TRBD1
CASSPDREGDQPQHF
TGTGCCAGTAGTCCCGACAGGGAAGGGGATCAGCCCCAGCATTTT
>TRBV19|-|TRBJ2-7|TRBD1
CASGPVDRAYEQYF
TGTGCCAGTGGACCAGTTGACAGGGCCTACGAGCAGTACTTC
>TRBV6-5|once|TRBJ2-1|-
CASSPNHNEQFF
TGTGCCAGCAGTCCTAATCACAATGAGCAGTTCTTC
>TRBV9|few|TRBJ2-3|TRBD1
CASSARQGGTDTQYF
TGTGCCAGCAGCGCCCGACAGGGGGGGACAGATACGCAGTATTTT
>TRBV7-3|few|TRBJ2-2|TRBD1
CASSSSPGQGAGSGELFF
TGTGCCAGCAGCTCCTCGCCGGGACAGGGGGCAGGGTCCGGGGAGCTGTTTTTT
>TRBV2|few|TRBJ1-1|TRBD1
CASTGTGWAFF
TGTGCCAGCACAGGGACAGGGTGGGCTTTCTTT
>TRBV11-2|-|TRBJ1-2|-
CASSYGPQGFGYTF
TGTGCCAGCAGCTATGGTCCCCAGGGTTTTGGCTACACCTTC